A single sample gave rise to the 3 T cell receptor beta chains below, sequenced in a study of siplizumab effects on memory and regulatory T cells. Using immunoSEQ multiplex PCR, the repertoire was profiled, and TCRdb retains in-frame clones only, with some absent. Among more than 70,000 clones listed, 95% were seen once. Sequences were obtained from CD8+ T cells sorted from blood. Receptors were obtained from a human donor in good health.

The DNA for the CDR3 is TGTGCCAGCAGTCTCGTACAGGAAAGCTCCTACGAGCAGTACTTC. Protein sequence: CASSLVQESSYEQYF. The rearrangement uses TRBV28 and TRBJ2-7; weak D call: TRBD1 (5 bases). V lost 5 bases and J lost 0, with 14 bases in between. Germline V lookup: CDR1 MDHEN, CDR2 SYDVKM. The CDR3 totals 15 residues.

This clone was observed a single time. The junction does not match germline at one end; this may be a read error. The rearrangement uses TRBV10-3 and TRBJ2-7; TRBD2 matches 12 bases. The CDR3 totals 14 residues. Per germline, CDR1 ENHRY and CDR2 SYGVKD. This CDR3 is CAITETSGRYEQYF. In nucleotides, the CDR3 is TGTGCCATCACTGAGACTAGCGGGAGATACGAGCAGTACTTC.

Here the CDR3 reads CASSISPVSYEQYF. The DNA for the CDR3 is TGTGCCAGTAGTATTTCCCCCGTCTCCTACGAGCAGTACTTC. The chain couples TRBV19 to TRBJ2-7, with D unresolved. This CDR3 spans 14 amino acids. The V end was cut by 3 bases, the J end by 0 bases, with 9 bases between. The germline gives CDR1 LNHDA, CDR2 SQIVND (reference sequence).